A selection of T cell receptor beta chains follows, all from one sample in a study of T cells in tuberculosis. Produced via immunoSEQ multiplex PCR; TCRdb's table is partial and in-frame only. Seen here are 30,000 to 35,000 clones, just over 90% observed once, and the top ten hold about 2.2%. The sequencing sample was made of PBMCs. These receptors came from a donor aged 5 to 30 with latent tuberculosis or without tuberculosis infection. Each CDR3 is given with its conserved first and last residue. A D gene is named only where the DNA matches it firmly. Only some rows state a clone size, as once, few, many or a class for expanded clones.

j_gene: TRBJ2-1; v_gene: TRBV6-1; d_gene: NA; abundance: NA; CDR3nt: TGTGCCAGCAGCGCCGGGAATGAGCAGTTCTTC; CDR3aa: CASSAGNEQFF
j_gene: TRBJ2-3; v_gene: TRBV12-5; d_gene: NA; abundance: NA; CDR3nt: TGTGCTAGTGGTATAGCGGATACGCAGTATTTT; CDR3aa: CASGIADTQYF
j_gene: TRBJ2-2; v_gene: TRBV28; d_gene: TRBD1; abundance: NA; CDR3nt: TGTGCCAGCAGTTTTTATGGGGACAGGGAAGTTCCTGCGCTGTTTTTT; CDR3aa: CASSFYGDREVPALFF
j_gene: TRBJ1-2; v_gene: TRBV15; d_gene: NA; abundance: NA; CDR3nt: TGTGCCACCAGCAGAGGGGAGGGACCTCAGAATGGCTACACCTTC; CDR3aa: CATSRGEGPQNGYTF
j_gene: TRBJ2-5; v_gene: TRBV15; d_gene: TRBD1; abundance: NA; CDR3nt: TGTGCCACCAGCAGAGGGGGGACAGCCATGGGAGAGACCCAGTACTTC; CDR3aa: CATSRGGTAMGETQYF
j_gene: TRBJ2-7; v_gene: TRBV18; d_gene: NA; abundance: once; CDR3nt: TGTGCCAGCTCACCTTTGACAGGTACCTACGAGCAGTACTTC; CDR3aa: CASSPLTGTYEQYF
j_gene: TRBJ2-5; v_gene: TRBV5-1; d_gene: TRBD2; abundance: NA; CDR3nt: TGCGCCAGCAGCCCGCACGGACTAGCGGGGGGCCGCCAAGAGACCCAGTACTTC; CDR3aa: CASSPHGLAGGRQETQYF
j_gene: TRBJ2-7; v_gene: TRBV15; d_gene: TRBD1; abundance: NA; CDR3nt: TGTGCCACCAGCAGAGAAGTACCGGGACAGCTTTTTTTCGCTCTACCAGGGGAGCAGTACTTC; CDR3aa: CATSREVPGQLFFALPGEQYF
j_gene: TRBJ1-5; v_gene: TRBV4-1; d_gene: NA; abundance: NA; CDR3nt: TGCGCCAGCAGCCAAGGGACAGTTACCAATCAGCCCCAGCATTTT; CDR3aa: CASSQGTVTNQPQHF
j_gene: TRBJ2-3; v_gene: TRBV9; d_gene: TRBD1; abundance: NA; CDR3nt: TGTGCCAGCAGCTCGAATCGAGGACAGGGGGCTAATACGCAGTATTTT; CDR3aa: CASSSNRGQGANTQYF
j_gene: TRBJ2-3; v_gene: TRBV19; d_gene: TRBD1; abundance: NA; CDR3nt: TGTGCCAGTAGTCAGGGGGCCACAGATACGCAGTATTTT; CDR3aa: CASSQGATDTQYF
j_gene: TRBJ2-4; v_gene: TRBV6-6; d_gene: NA; abundance: NA; CDR3nt: TGTGCCAGCAGTTACTCGACAAAAAACATTCAGTACTTC; CDR3aa: CASSYSTKNIQYF
j_gene: TRBJ1-2; v_gene: TRBV20-1; d_gene: TRBD1; abundance: NA; CDR3nt: TGCAGTTCGGACAGGGACTATGGCTACACCTTC; CDR3aa: CSSDRDYGYTF
j_gene: TRBJ2-7; v_gene: TRBV27; d_gene: NA; abundance: NA; CDR3nt: TGTGCCAGCAGTTGGCCAGGCCACCACGAGCAGTACTTC; CDR3aa: CASSWPGHHEQYF
j_gene: TRBJ2-6; v_gene: TRBV19; d_gene: TRBD1; abundance: NA; CDR3nt: TGTGCCAGTAGTATCCCACAGGGGGCTGGGGCCAACGTCCTGACTTTC; CDR3aa: CASSIPQGAGANVLTF
j_gene: TRBJ2-1; v_gene: TRBV5-6; d_gene: NA; abundance: NA; CDR3nt: TGTGCCAGCAGCCTGCCACAGGGCCTCGACAATGAGCAGTTCTTC; CDR3aa: CASSLPQGLDNEQFF
j_gene: TRBJ2-5; v_gene: TRBV7-8; d_gene: TRBD1; abundance: NA; CDR3nt: TGTGCCAGCAGCGACGACAGGGTCCAAGAGACCCAGTACTTC; CDR3aa: CASSDDRVQETQYF
j_gene: TRBJ2-2; v_gene: TRBV7-2; d_gene: TRBD2; abundance: NA; CDR3nt: TGTGCCAGCAGCCTACTAGCGGGAGTAGGCGGGGAGCTGTTTTTT; CDR3aa: CASSLLAGVGGELFF
j_gene: TRBJ2-7; v_gene: TRBV14; d_gene: TRBD2; abundance: NA; CDR3nt: TGTGCCAGCAGCCGAAGCTCGCTAGCGGGAGTTACGAACGAGCAGTACTTC; CDR3aa: CASSRSSLAGVTNEQYF
j_gene: TRBJ1-1; v_gene: TRBV30; d_gene: NA; abundance: NA; CDR3nt: TGTGCCTGGGAGCTGAACACTGAAGCTTTCTTT; CDR3aa: CAWELNTEAFF
j_gene: TRBJ1-2; v_gene: TRBV7-9; d_gene: TRBD1; abundance: NA; CDR3nt: TGTGCCAGCAGCTTAGGGACAGGGCCTGAGGGCGGCTACACCTTC; CDR3aa: CASSLGTGPEGGYTF
j_gene: TRBJ2-7; v_gene: TRBV6-1; d_gene: TRBD2; abundance: NA; CDR3nt: TGTGCCAGCAGAGCCGGGACTAGCGGGAACTACGAGCAGTACTTC; CDR3aa: CASRAGTSGNYEQYF
j_gene: TRBJ1-4; v_gene: TRBV6-5; d_gene: TRBD1; abundance: NA; CDR3nt: TGTGCCAGCAGCCCCCGGGACAGGATAGGGGAAAAACTGTTTTTT; CDR3aa: CASSPRDRIGEKLFF
j_gene: TRBJ2-2; v_gene: TRBV7-8; d_gene: TRBD1; abundance: NA; CDR3nt: TGTGCCAGCAGCTTGTCGGGACAGCTAAACACCGGGGAGCTGTTTTTT; CDR3aa: CASSLSGQLNTGELFF
j_gene: TRBJ2-1; v_gene: TRBV6-4; d_gene: TRBD1; abundance: NA; CDR3nt: TGTGCCAGCAGTGACGGGGACAGGGGGCCCAATGAGCAGTTCTTC; CDR3aa: CASSDGDRGPNEQFF
j_gene: TRBJ2-7; v_gene: TRBV14; d_gene: TRBD1; abundance: few; CDR3nt: TGTGCCAGCAGACCCGGGACAGGGGCCTACGAGCAGTACTTC; CDR3aa: CASRPGTGAYEQYF